The entry that follows covers one T cell receptor beta chain sequence. Its antigen remains unknown. The data were taken from a study of blood T cells in healthy people across ages. Points from the study as a whole: Both naive CD4+ cell counts and diversity were greater in long-lived donors than in aged donors. It was not known whether donors were CMV positive (a possible confounder of expanded clonotype changes). Diversity figures derived from one million T cells were judged to underestimate the true value.

Germline V lookup: CDR1 MNHNY, CDR2 SVGAGI (reference sequence). The CDR3 sequence is 14 residues long. The second PCR ran roughly 6 to 12 cycles with a sample-barcoded 5' primer and J-beta primers. A single record per CDR3 protein comes from TCRdb applying MiXCR to the 5' RACE reads. The sample lists about 1.4 million distinct CDR3 sequences, 59% occurring once. Isolation recovered at least 7 million PBMCs from every sample. Sequencing was performed on blood. This chain links TRBV6-6 with TRBJ2-4, with 9 bases matching TRBD1. The J call is uncertain, as TRBJ2-7 better fits the DNA end. This sequence originates from a young man in good health. The CDR3 loop is CASIKDRGDHEQYF. The CDR3 DNA reads TGTGCCAGCATCAAGGACAGGGGAGACCACGAGCAGTACTTC.